This T cell receptor beta chain was retrieved from a study of cytomegalovirus exposure and HLA in healthy donors. As to this clone: Its antigen is undetermined.

Overall study findings and caveats: Confirmation was obtained in vitro that three CMV-associated chains are specific for CMV antigens. The authors judged a highly shared variant cluster likely a sequencing artifact.

Germline V gene data show CDR1 as LNHDA and CDR2 as SQIVND (reference sequence). The length of the CDR3 is 16 residues. V lost 6 bases and J lost 2, with 17 bases in between. The study ran its PCR with 60 Vbeta and 13 Jbeta primers. The protocol was immunoSEQ multiplex PCR, while the TCRdb copy is restricted to in-frame clones and leaves out a portion. The sample consists of 90,000 to 120,000 clones, roughly 70% of them appearing once. The material sequenced was PBMCs. The chain uses TRBV19 and TRBJ1-5; D might be TRBD1 (5 bases). The sequence came from a middle-aged man in good health and CMV-seropositive. DNA for the CDR3: TGTGCCAGTAGCTTGGGGGGACGGTGGGGCAATCAGCCCCAGCATTTT. This codes for CASSLGGRWGNQPQHF.